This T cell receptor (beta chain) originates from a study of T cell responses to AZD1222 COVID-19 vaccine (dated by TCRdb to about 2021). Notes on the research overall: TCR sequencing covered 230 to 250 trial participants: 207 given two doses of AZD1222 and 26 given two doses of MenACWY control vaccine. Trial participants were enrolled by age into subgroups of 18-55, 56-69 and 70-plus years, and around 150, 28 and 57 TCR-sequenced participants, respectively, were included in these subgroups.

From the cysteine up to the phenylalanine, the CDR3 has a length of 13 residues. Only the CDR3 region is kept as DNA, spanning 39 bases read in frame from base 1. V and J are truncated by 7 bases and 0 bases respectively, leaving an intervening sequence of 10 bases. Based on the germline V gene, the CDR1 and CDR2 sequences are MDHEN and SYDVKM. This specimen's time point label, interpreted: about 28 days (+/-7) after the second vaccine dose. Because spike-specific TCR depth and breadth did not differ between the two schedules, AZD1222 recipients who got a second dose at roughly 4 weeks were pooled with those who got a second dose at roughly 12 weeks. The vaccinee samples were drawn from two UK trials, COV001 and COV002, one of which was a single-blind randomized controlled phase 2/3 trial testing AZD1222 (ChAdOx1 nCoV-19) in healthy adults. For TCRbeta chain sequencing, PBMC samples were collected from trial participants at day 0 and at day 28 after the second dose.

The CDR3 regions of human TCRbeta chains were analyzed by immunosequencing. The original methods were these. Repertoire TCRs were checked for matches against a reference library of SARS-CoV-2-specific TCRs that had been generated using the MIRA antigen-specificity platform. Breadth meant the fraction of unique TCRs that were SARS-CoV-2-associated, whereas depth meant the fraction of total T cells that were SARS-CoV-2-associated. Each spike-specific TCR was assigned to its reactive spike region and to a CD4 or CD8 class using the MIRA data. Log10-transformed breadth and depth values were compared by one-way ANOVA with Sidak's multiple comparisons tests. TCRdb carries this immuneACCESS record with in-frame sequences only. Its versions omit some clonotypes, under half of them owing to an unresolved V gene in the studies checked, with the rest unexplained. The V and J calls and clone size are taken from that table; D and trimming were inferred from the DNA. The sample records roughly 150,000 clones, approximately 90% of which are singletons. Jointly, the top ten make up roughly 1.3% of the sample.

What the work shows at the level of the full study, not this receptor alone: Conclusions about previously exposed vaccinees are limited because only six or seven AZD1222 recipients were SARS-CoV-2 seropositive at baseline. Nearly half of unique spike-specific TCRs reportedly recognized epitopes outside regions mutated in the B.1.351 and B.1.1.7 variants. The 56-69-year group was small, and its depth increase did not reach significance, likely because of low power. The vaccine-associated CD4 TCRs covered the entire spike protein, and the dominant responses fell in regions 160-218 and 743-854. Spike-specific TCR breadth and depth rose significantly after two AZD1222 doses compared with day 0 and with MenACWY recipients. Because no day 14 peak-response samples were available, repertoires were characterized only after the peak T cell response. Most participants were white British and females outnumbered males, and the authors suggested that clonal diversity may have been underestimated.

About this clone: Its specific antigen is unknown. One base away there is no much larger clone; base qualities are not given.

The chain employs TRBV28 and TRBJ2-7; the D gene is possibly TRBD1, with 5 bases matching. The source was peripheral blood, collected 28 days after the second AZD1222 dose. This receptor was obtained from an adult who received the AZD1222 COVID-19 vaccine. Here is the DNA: TGTGCCAGCATTGACAGTTTCTCCTACGAGCAGTACTTC. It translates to CASIDSFSYEQYF.